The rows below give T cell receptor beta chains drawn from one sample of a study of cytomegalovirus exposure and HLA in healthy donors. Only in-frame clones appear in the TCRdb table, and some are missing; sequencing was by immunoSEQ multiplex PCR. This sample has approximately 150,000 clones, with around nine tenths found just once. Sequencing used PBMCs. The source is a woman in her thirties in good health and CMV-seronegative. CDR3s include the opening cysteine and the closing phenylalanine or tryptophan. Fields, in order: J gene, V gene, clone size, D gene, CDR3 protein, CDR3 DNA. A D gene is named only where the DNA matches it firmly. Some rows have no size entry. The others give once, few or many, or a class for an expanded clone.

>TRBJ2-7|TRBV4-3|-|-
CASSQDLREGEQYF
TGCGCCAGCAGCCAAGATCTCAGGGAAGGTGAGCAGTACTTC
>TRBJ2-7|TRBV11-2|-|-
CASSLGQEVSYEQYF
TGTGCCAGCAGCTTAGGGCAGGAGGTTTCCTACGAGCAGTACTTC
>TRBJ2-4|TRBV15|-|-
CATRSAKRSKNIQYF
TGTGCCACCAGAAGTGCGAAGCGGTCCAAAAACATTCAGTACTTC
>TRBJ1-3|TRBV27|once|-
CASSPGSSGNTIYF
TGTGCCAGCTCCCCGGGGAGCTCTGGAAACACCATATATTTT
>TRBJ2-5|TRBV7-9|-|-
CASSLAGFPETQYF
TGTGCCAGCAGCTTAGCGGGCTTCCCAGAGACCCAGTACTTC
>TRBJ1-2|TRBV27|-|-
CASSLQGNYGYTF
TGTGCCAGCAGTTTACAGGGGAACTATGGCTACACCTTC
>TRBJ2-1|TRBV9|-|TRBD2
CASSLAGGPHYEQFF
TGTGCCAGCAGCCTAGCGGGGGGACCCCACTATGAGCAGTTCTTC
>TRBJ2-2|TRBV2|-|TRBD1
CASLQGALNTGELFF
TGTGCCAGCTTACAGGGGGCGCTTAACACCGGGGAGCTGTTTTTT
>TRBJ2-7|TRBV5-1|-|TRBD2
CASSSGGDSYEQYF
TGCGCCAGCAGCTCTGGGGGGGACTCCTACGAGCAGTACTTC
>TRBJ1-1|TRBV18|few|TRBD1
CASSPPTGVTEAFF
TGTGCCAGCTCACCACCTACAGGGGTCACTGAAGCTTTCTTT
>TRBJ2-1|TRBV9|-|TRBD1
CASSVGTGVLNEQFF
TGTGCCAGCAGCGTAGGGACAGGGGTTTTAAATGAGCAGTTCTTC
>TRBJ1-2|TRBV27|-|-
CASGNPGGVDYGYTF
TGTGCCAGCGGAAACCCTGGGGGCGTAGACTATGGCTACACCTTC
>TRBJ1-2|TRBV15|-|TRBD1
CATSSRTGGGYTF
TGTGCCACCAGCAGTCGGACAGGGGGCGGCTACACCTTC
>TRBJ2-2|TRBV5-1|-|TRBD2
CASSHRTSGANTGELFF
TGCGCCAGCAGCCATCGGACTAGCGGGGCGAACACCGGGGAGCTGTTTTTT